This entry lists 19 T cell receptor beta chains sequenced from one sample in a study of cytomegalovirus exposure and HLA in healthy donors (dated by TCRdb to 2017 to 2019). The receptor library was made with the immunoSEQ multiplex PCR assay. For the multiplex PCR, a mixture combining 60 forward primers for TCR Vbeta segments and 13 reverse primers for TCR Jbeta segments was used. Not all clones reach the TCRdb copy of this immuneACCESS table, which keeps in-frame sequences only. Checked studies attribute under half of the gap to unresolved V genes and leave the rest unexplained. The sample includes about 93,000 clones, with about 80% observed a single time. The leading ten clones occupy over 0.5% of the sample. Sequencing was done on a sample of PBMCs. The receptors come from a man aged 30 to 39 in good health and CMV-seronegative.

In this sample, this clone turned up once. The chain employs TRBV7-2 and TRBJ1-5; no clear D gene. The V and J ends lost 1 base and 0 bases respectively, with 4 bases between them. Germline V lookup: CDR1 SGHTA, CDR2 FQGNSA. The CDR3 length is 14 residues. CDR3 residues: CASSLVDSNQPQHF. CDR3 in DNA: TGTGCCAGCAGCTTAGTAGATAGCAATCAGCCCCAGCATTTT.

The chain is built from TRBV19 and TRBJ2-6; tentative D call: TRBD2 (6 bases). This CDR3 contains 18 residues. The V end lost 1 base, the J end lost 0 bases, and 13 bases lay between the germline ends. Germline CDR1 LNHDA, CDR2 SQIVND (reference sequence). In DNA, the CDR3 is TGTGCCAGTAGTATAGTAGACCGCGGGGCCTCTGGGGCCAACGTCCTGACTTTC. Amino acid sequence: CASSIVDRGASGANVLTF.

The chain combines TRBV18 with TRBJ1-4, with 7 nucleotides matching TRBD1. CDR3 length equals 13 residues. From germline, CDR1 is KGHSH and CDR2 LQKENI. With 6 bases clipped from V and 7 bases from J, the junction kept 5 bases outside the gene matches. The CDR3 protein is CASSRGTAEKLFF. The CDR3 DNA is TGTGCCAGCTCGCGTGGGACAGCTGAAAAACTGTTTTTT. The whole variable domain, filled in from reference TRBV18 and TRBJ1-4, reads NAGVMQNPRHLVRRRGQEARLRCSPMKGHSHVYWYRQLPEEGLKFMVYLQKENIIDESGMPKERFSAEFPKEGPSILRIQQVVRGDSAAYFCASSRGTAEKLFFGSGTQLSVL.

V usage is TRBV29-1 and J usage is TRBJ2-3; 9 bases line up with TRBD2. The CDR3 extends over 14 amino acids. The germline V gene has CDR1 SQVTM and CDR2 ANQGSEA. Trimming at V came to 4 bases and at J to 2 bases, leaving 4 bases not matched to a gene. This CDR3 reads CSVGTSAITDTQYF. In DNA, the CDR3 is TGCAGCGTTGGGACTAGCGCGATCACAGATACGCAGTATTTT.

This sequence joins TRBV27 and TRBJ1-1; D remains unclear. There are 12 residues in the CDR3. CDR1 is MNHEY, CDR2 SMNVEV, per germline (reference sequence). Trimming took off 3 bases at V and 1 base at J, with 3 bases between the two ends. CDR3 in amino acids: CASSFGNTEAFF. As DNA, the CDR3 is TGTGCCAGCAGTTTCGGGAACACTGAAGCTTTCTTT.

A note on this clone: Mismatch with germline at one junction end may stem from a read error. The chain couples TRBV7-9 to TRBJ1-5; TRBD1 is a possible D gene (5 bases). Germline V lookup: CDR1 SEHNR, CDR2 FQNEAQ (reference sequence). The length of the CDR3 is 15 residues. The CDR3 DNA sequence: TGTTCCAGCAGCTTATTCCAGGGTAGCAATCAGCCCCAGCATTTT. Translated: CSSSLFQGSNQPQHF. Based on the CDR3 plus reference TRBV7-9 and TRBJ1-5, the full variable domain is DTGVSQNPRHKITKRGQNVTFRCDPISEHNRLYWYRQTLGQGPEFLTYFQNEAQLEKSRLLSDRFSAERPKGSFSTLEIQRTEQGDSAMYLCSSSLFQGSNQPQHFGDGTRLSIL.

This clone was found a few times. The chain uses TRBV2 and TRBJ2-7, with a weak D call TRBD2 (5 bases). V gave up 4 bases and J gave up 7 bases, with 5 bases separating them. Germline loops: CDR1 SNHLY, CDR2 FYNNEI. The length of the CDR3 is 10 residues. Here the CDR3 DNA reads TGTGCCAGCAGTGCGGGGGAGCAGTACTTC. It yields the protein CASSAGEQYF.

This rearrangement joins TRBV29-1 to TRBJ2-1, with TRBD2 matching 16 bases. CDR1 and CDR2 (germline): SQVTM, ANQGSEA. The CDR3 has 13 residues. V dropped 6 bases and J dropped 9; count of bases not matched to a gene: 2. CDR3 region: CSVGLAGGFEQFF. The CDR3, as DNA: TGCAGCGTGGGACTAGCGGGAGGGTTTGAGCAGTTCTTC.

With regard to this clone: At one boundary the junction diverges from the germline segment, which might be a read error. The chain uses TRBV29-1 and TRBJ1-2; TRBD1 matches at 8 bases. The CDR3 is 13 amino acids. Germline CDR1 is SQVTM and CDR2 is ANQGSEA. The CDR3 loop reads CSAELQGGYGYTF. CDR3 bases: TGCAGCGCTGAATTACAGGGGGGCTATGGCTACACCTTC. Based on the CDR3 plus reference TRBV29-1 and TRBJ1-2, the full variable domain is SAVISQKPSRDICQRGTSLTIQCQVDSQVTMMFWYRQQPGQSLTLIATANQGSEATYESGFVIDKFPISRPNLTFSTLTVSNMSPEDSSIYLCSAELQGGYGYTFGSGTRLTVV.

The chain couples TRBV6-1 to TRBJ1-5; possibly TRBD1 for D (5 bases). This CDR3 spans 14 amino acids. With 0 bases removed from V and 5 bases from J, the gap between germline ends came to 8 bases. The germline V gene has CDR1 MNHNS and CDR2 SASEGT. The CDR3 sequence: CASSEAGGYQPQHF. As DNA, the CDR3 is TGTGCCAGCAGTGAAGCGGGGGGGTATCAGCCCCAGCATTTT.

J is TRBJ1-5 and V is TRBV5-6; tentatively, D is TRBD1 (5 bases). The germline V gene encodes CDR1 SGHDT and CDR2 YYEEEE. CDR3 length: 14 amino acids. V was trimmed by 4 bases and J by 4 bases, leaving 12 bases between them. For the CDR3, the DNA is TGTGCCAGCAGCCTTAGTGGGGCGAATCAGCCCCAGCATTTT. The encoded protein is CASSLSGANQPQHF.

This sequence joins TRBV7-2 and TRBJ1-1; D not certain. From germline, CDR1 is SGHTA and CDR2 FQGNSA. CDR3 length equals 12 residues. The V gene lost 7 bases and the J gene lost 6 bases, with 12 bases spanning the gap. The CDR3 is CASKFIVSEAFF. The CDR3 DNA follows: TGTGCCAGCAAATTCATAGTCTCTGAAGCTTTCTTT.

CDR3 sequence reads: CASGYHWTAGANVLTF. The CDR3 DNA reads as TGTGCTAGTGGTTACCACTGGACAGCTGGGGCCAACGTCCTGACTTTC. The chain joins TRBV12-5 to TRBJ2-6; weak D call: TRBD1 (6 bases). Germline CDR1 and CDR2: LGHNT and FRNRAP. The V end lost 4 bases, the J end lost 2 bases, and 12 bases lay between the germline ends. The CDR3 has 16 amino acids.

The chain is built from TRBV9 and TRBJ2-2; 8 nucleotides match TRBD1. This CDR3 spans 16 amino acids. V lost 3 bases and J lost 5; bases outside the gene matches: 9. CDR1 and CDR2 from the germline V gene are SGDLS and YYNGEE. The CDR3 DNA reads TGTGCCAGCAGCGCAAGACCGGGACAGGAGACCGGGGAGCTGTTTTTT. Translation gives CASSARPGQETGELFF.

The chain uses TRBV9 and TRBJ1-2, with D unresolved. Trimming took 0 bases from V and 8 from J, leaving 20 bases between them. The CDR3 runs to 16 residues. Germline V gives CDR1 SGDLS, CDR2 YYNGEE. The CDR3 loop is CASSVVEGALSGGYTF. CDR3 DNA: TGTGCCAGCAGCGTAGTCGAGGGTGCCCTTTCGGGCGGCTACACCTTC.

The genes are TRBV6-5 and TRBJ1-3; possible D gene TRBD1, 5 bases. CDR3 length: 15 amino acids. Germline V gene data show CDR1 as MNHEY and CDR2 as SVGAGI. Trimming removed 2 bases from V and 0 bases from J, with 8 bases in between. The CDR3 nucleotides read TGTGCCAGCAGTTACGGGGGGAACTCTGGAAACACCATATATTTT. Translating it yields CASSYGGNSGNTIYF.

The chain is built from TRBV19 and TRBJ1-5, with 9 bases aligning to TRBD1. This CDR3 has 16 amino acids. After removal of 3 bases from V and 5 bases from J, the junction contained 8 bases not matched to a gene. CDR1 is LNHDA, CDR2 SQIVND, per germline (reference sequence). CDR3 in DNA: TGTGCCAGTAGTATTCGGACAGGGGACTTTCATCAGCCCCAGCATTTT. This gives the protein CASSIRTGDFHQPQHF.

The chain combines TRBV18 with TRBJ1-5, with 10 bases that match TRBD1. Germline V lookup: CDR1 KGHSH, CDR2 LQKENI. The V gene end was trimmed by 3 bases and the J gene end by 7 bases; junction bases not matched to a gene: 3. The length of the CDR3 is 14 residues. CDR3 residues: CASSPSTGGQPQHF. CDR3 bases: TGTGCCAGCTCACCCTCGACAGGGGGCCAGCCCCAGCATTTT.

The V gene is TRBV7-2, the J gene TRBJ2-6, with D unclear. V was clipped by 0 bases and J by 0 bases, with 6 bases between them. The CDR3 is 16 residues long. CDR1 is SGHTA and CDR2 is FQGNSA in the germline V gene. The CDR3 nucleotides read TGTGCCAGCAGCTTAGCTCCGTTCTCTGGGGCCAACGTCCTGACTTTC. Translating it yields CASSLAPFSGANVLTF.